Shown below are 6 T cell receptor beta chains from a single sample sequenced in a study of OX40 agonist ivuxolimab in advanced cancers. Using immunoSEQ multiplex PCR, the repertoire was profiled, and TCRdb retains in-frame clones only, with some absent. The sample carries approximately 30,000 clones, 89% recorded once. Sequencing used CD4+ or CD8+ T cells sorted from blood, obtained in a trial of the OX40 agonist ivuxolimab. The receptors originated from an adult with an advanced solid tumor such as melanoma, head and neck, liver or kidney cancer.

The J gene is TRBJ2-1, the V gene TRBV19; 11 bases agree with TRBD2. Germline assignment: CDR1 LNHDA and CDR2 SQIVND (reference sequence). Trimming took 7 bases from V and 0 from J; bases not matched to a gene: 11. The CDR3 sequence is 18 residues long. The CDR3 protein is CASMRGITSGGSYNEQFF. In DNA form, the CDR3 reads TGTGCCAGTATGCGGGGGATAACTAGCGGGGGCTCCTACAATGAGCAGTTCTTC.

The chain joins TRBV25-1 to TRBJ1-3; a weak D match, TRBD1 (5 bases). The CDR3 has 14 residues. Germline CDR1 is MGHDK and CDR2 is SYGVNS. Trimming cost V 5 bases and J 0 bases, with 8 bases left between them. CDR3 sequence: CASSRQGSGNTIYF. The CDR3 coding sequence is TGTGCCAGCAGTCGGCAGGGCTCTGGAAACACCATATATTTT.

The chain employs TRBV7-9 and TRBJ2-1; 8 positions agree with TRBD2. CDR1 and CDR2 from the germline V gene are SEHNR and FQNEAQ (reference sequence). The J segment lost 5 bases and the V segment lost 3 bases, leaving 3 bases of the junction unmatched. The CDR3 consists of 14 residues. CDR3 protein: CASSFGTSDNEQFF. The CDR3 DNA reads as TGTGCCAGCAGCTTCGGGACTAGTGACAATGAGCAGTTCTTC.

The chain links TRBV5-4 to TRBJ2-2; 7 bases match TRBD2. CDR1 SGHNT and CDR2 YYREEE come from the germline V gene (reference sequence). CDR3 size: 18 residues. Trimming cost V 4 bases and J 0 bases; bases outside gene matches: 12. DNA of the CDR3: TGTGCCAGCAGCCGGGGGAGTAGCGGGTTTCCGAACACCGGGGAGCTGTTTTTT. Protein product: CASSRGSSGFPNTGELFF.

The CDR3 DNA follows: TGTGCCTGGAGGGCCGGACTATCCAGGCAGTACTTC. It encodes CAWRAGLSRQYF. The chain is built from TRBV30 and TRBJ2-7, with D possibly matching TRBD2 (6 bases). CDR3 length: 12 amino acids. Germline values: CDR1 GTSNPN, CDR2 SVGIG (reference sequence). The V gene lost 3 bases and the J gene lost 9 bases, with 15 bases spanning the gap.

The chain is built from TRBV5-1 and TRBJ2-1; D is possibly TRBD2 (5 bases). The germline V gene has CDR1 SGHRS and CDR2 YFSETQ. CDR3 size: 15 residues. The germline V and J ends were trimmed by 1 base and 1 base, with 9 bases remaining between them. CDR3 in amino acids: CASSLLSGSYNEQFF. CDR3 in DNA: TGCGCCAGCAGCTTGTTAAGCGGTTCCTACAATGAGCAGTTCTTC.